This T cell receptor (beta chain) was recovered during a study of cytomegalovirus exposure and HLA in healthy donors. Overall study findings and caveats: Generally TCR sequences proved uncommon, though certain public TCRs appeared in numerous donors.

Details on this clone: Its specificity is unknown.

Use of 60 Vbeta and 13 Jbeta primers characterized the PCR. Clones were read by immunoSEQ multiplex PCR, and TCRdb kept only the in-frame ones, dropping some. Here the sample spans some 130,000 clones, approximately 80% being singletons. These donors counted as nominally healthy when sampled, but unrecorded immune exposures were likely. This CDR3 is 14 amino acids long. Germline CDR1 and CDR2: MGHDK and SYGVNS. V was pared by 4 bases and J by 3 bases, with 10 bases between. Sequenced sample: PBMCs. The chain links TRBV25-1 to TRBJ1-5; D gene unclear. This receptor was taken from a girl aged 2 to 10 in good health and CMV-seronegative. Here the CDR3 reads CASSGTGNNQPQHF. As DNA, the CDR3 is TGTGCCAGCAGTGGAACCGGGAACAATCAGCCCCAGCATTTT.